This entry lists 7 T cell receptor beta chains sequenced from one sample in a study of T cell responses to AZD1222 COVID-19 vaccine. Sequencing was performed with immunoSEQ multiplex PCR; in TCRdb, only in-frame clones are kept and a portion is missing. There are 95,000 to 150,000 clones in the sample; 92% occur only once, and 1.5% to 2% lies in the top ten. Sequences were derived from peripheral blood, sampled on day 0 of AZD1222 vaccination. The source of these receptors is an adult in good health.

The genes are TRBV27 and TRBJ2-1; 8 bases are shared with TRBD2. The CDR3 consists of 18 residues. V was pared by 0 bases and J by 8 bases, with 15 bases of the junction left unmatched. Germline CDR1 is MNHEY and CDR2 is SMNVEV (reference sequence). The CDR3 DNA reads as TGTGCCAGCAGTTTATCGCCCCCCGGGAGGGCGGTCTCCCATGAGCAGTTCTTC. Translated, it gives CASSLSPPGRAVSHEQFF.

This chain's CDR3 is CASRGGESSYNEQFF. In DNA form, the CDR3 reads TGTGCCAGCAGGGGGGGGGAGAGCTCCTACAATGAGCAGTTCTTC. The V and J genes are TRBV27 and TRBJ2-1, with 7 bases aligning to TRBD2. This CDR3 has 15 amino acids. The junction had 5 bases not matched to a gene; V was cut back by 6 bases and J by 0 bases. Germline-derived CDR1 and CDR2 are MNHEY and SMNVEV (reference sequence).

V is TRBV7-2 and J is TRBJ1-2, with 10 nucleotides matching TRBD1. The germline V gene has CDR1 SGHTA and CDR2 FQGNSA. This CDR3 has 15 amino acids. J lost 4 bases, V lost 5 bases, and 7 bases had no gene match. The CDR3 bases are TGTGCCAGCAGCGGAACGGGGACAGGGGCCTATGGCTACACCTTC. Its translation is CASSGTGTGAYGYTF.

The rearrangement uses TRBV6-5 and TRBJ2-3; a possible D gene is TRBD1 (6 bases). The length of the CDR3 is 15 residues. The germline V and J ends were trimmed by 7 bases and 4 bases, with 18 bases remaining between them. Per the germline V gene, CDR1 is MNHEY and CDR2 is SVGAGI. CDR3: CASKQQGIPADTQYF. The DNA of the CDR3 is TGTGCCAGCAAACAACAGGGTATTCCCGCAGATACGCAGTATTTT.

This chain joins TRBV7-2 and TRBJ1-2; D unresolved. The germline V gene has CDR1 SGHTA and CDR2 FQGNSA. Deletions cut 0 bases from V and 2 bases from J, with 16 bases between. The CDR3 loop spans 17 amino acids. The CDR3 here is CASSLATQQALNYGYTF. CDR3 nucleotides: TGTGCCAGCAGCTTAGCCACACAGCAAGCATTGAACTATGGCTACACCTTC. Based on the CDR3 plus reference TRBV7-2 and TRBJ1-2, the full variable domain is GAGVSQSPSNKVTEKGKDVELRCDPISGHTALYWYRQSLGQGLEFLIYFQGNSAPDKSGLPSDRFSAERTGGSVSTLTIQRTQQEDSAVYLCASSLATQQALNYGYTFGSGTRLTVV.

The chain employs TRBV30 and TRBJ1-4, with TRBD1 matching 8 bases. The CDR3 has 15 residues. With 1 base clipped from V and 8 bases from J, the junction kept 9 bases outside the gene matches. Germline values: CDR1 GTSNPN, CDR2 SVGIG (reference sequence). CDR3 DNA sequence: TGTGCCTGGAGTGATACAGGGGGATCTGCCGAAAAACTGTTTTTT. It codes for CAWSDTGGSAEKLFF.

This chain uses TRBV2 with TRBJ1-6; D may be TRBD1 (5 bases). The CDR3 is 13 residues long. Germline values: CDR1 SNHLY, CDR2 FYNNEI. V lost 7 bases, J lost 5 bases, and 9 bases lay in between. CDR3 region: CASKTENNSPLHF. DNA of the CDR3: TGTGCCAGCAAGACAGAAAATAATTCACCCCTCCACTTT.